These 5 T cell receptor beta chains were all obtained from the same sample, sequenced in a study of shared T cell receptors in the human thymus. Produced via immunoSEQ multiplex PCR; TCRdb's table is partial and in-frame only. This table has some 700,000 clones, more than 75% appearing once. These same records also appear under a second study, on human thymus T cells.

The sequenced sample consisted of thymocytes. The receptors stem from a boy in the first two years of life with a congenital heart defect.

The chain has TRBV11-2 and TRBJ1-1; 10 positions agree with TRBD1. The CDR3 length is 14 residues. J gave up 10 bases and V 1 base, and 6 bases lay outside the gene matches. Germline loops: CDR1 SGHAT, CDR2 FQNNGV. Written as DNA, the CDR3 is TGTGCCAGCAGCTTAGTTCCGGGACAGGGGAGAGCTTTCTTT. It specifies CASSLVPGQGRAFF.

The chain's CDR3 is CASSIGDRSGYTF. The CDR3 region has the DNA TGTGCCAGTAGTATAGGGGACAGATCGGGCTACACCTTC. This sequence joins TRBV19 and TRBJ1-2; 7 bases fit TRBD1. The CDR3 has 13 amino acids. The V segment lost 1 base and the J segment 8 bases; nucleotides outside the gene matches: 4. Germline CDR1 is LNHDA and CDR2 is SQIVND (reference sequence).

The V call is TRBV7-2, the J call TRBJ2-3; D unresolved. This CDR3 comprises 13 residues. Trimming removed 2 bases at V and 3 bases at J, with 6 bases between. Germline V gene lookup returns CDR1 SGHTA and CDR2 FQGNSA. The CDR3 coding sequence is TGTGCCAGCAGCTTACAGAGGACAGATACGCAGTATTTT. Protein: CASSLQRTDTQYF. The complete variable domain, with remaining parts taken from reference TRBV7-2 and TRBJ2-3, reads GAGVSQSPSNKVTEKGKDVELRCDPISGHTALYWYRQSLGQGLEFLIYFQGNSAPDKSGLPSDRFSAERTGGSVSTLTIQRTQQEDSAVYLCASSLQRTDTQYFGPGTRLTVL.

The chain couples TRBV2 to TRBJ1-4; the match to TRBD1 covers 8 bases. CDR1 and CDR2 from the germline V gene are SNHLY and FYNNEI. V shed 5 bases, J shed 2 bases, and the junction held 4 bases outside the gene matches. CDR3 size: 15 residues. CDR3 DNA sequence: TGTGCCAGCAGTAGCTGGACAGGGACTAATGAAAAACTGTTTTTT. Its translation is CASSSWTGTNEKLFF.

The chain employs TRBV28 and TRBJ1-5; D ambiguous. Trimming took off 5 bases at V and 7 bases at J, with 18 bases between the two ends. Germline CDR1 reads MDHEN; CDR2 reads SYDVKM. The CDR3 has 15 residues. The CDR3 here is CASSAPGSAEQPQHF. The CDR3 DNA is TGTGCCAGCAGTGCCCCGGGATCCGCCGAGCAGCCCCAGCATTTT.